The 32 T cell receptor beta chains below come from one sample, sequenced in a study of blood T cell dynamics during melanoma immunotherapy. The protocol was immunoSEQ multiplex PCR, while the TCRdb copy is restricted to in-frame clones and leaves out a portion. The table lists 25,000 to 30,000 clones, approximately 83% of them singletons. The time point: week 3, after first cycle of checkpoint inhibitor. The material sequenced was blood, taken from a patient treated with checkpoint blockade. The receptors stem from a human donor with melanoma.

The chain uses TRBV28 and TRBJ1-2; D is possibly TRBD1 (6 bases). The CDR3 has 14 residues. CDR1 and CDR2 from the germline V gene are MDHEN and SYDVKM. V was trimmed by 8 bases and J by 0 bases, leaving 13 bases between them. This CDR3 is CASSGQTSNYGYTF. For the CDR3, the DNA is TGTGCCAGCTCCGGACAGACATCTAACTATGGCTACACCTTC.

The chain links TRBV6-1 to TRBJ1-1; D possibly corresponds to TRBD1 (6 bases). V shed 2 bases and J shed 7 bases, with 11 bases lying between them. The CDR3 length is 13 residues. Germline CDR1 reads MNHNS; CDR2 reads SASEGT. CDR3 in amino acids: CASSEYREGEAFF. CDR3 DNA sequence: TGTGCCAGCAGTGAATACAGGGAGGGTGAAGCTTTCTTT.

The chain uses TRBV6-1 and TRBJ2-2; 11 positions agree with TRBD2. The CDR3 runs to 15 residues. The germline V gene encodes CDR1 MNHNS and CDR2 SASEGT. After removal of 5 bases from V and 5 bases from J, the junction contained 4 bases not matched to a gene. CDR3 bases: TGTGCCAGCAGTACTAGCGGGAGCGGGACCGGGGAGCTGTTTTTT. Amino acids: CASSTSGSGTGELFF.

This clone has just a few counts. This chain links TRBV28 with TRBJ2-1, with 8 bases aligning to TRBD2. The CDR3 extends over 16 amino acids. Trimming took 6 bases from V and 2 from J; bases not matched to a gene: 9. CDR1 is MDHEN, CDR2 SYDVKM, per germline. The CDR3 reads CASSSGGRKPYNEQFF. The CDR3 nucleotides read TGTGCCAGCAGCAGTGGCGGGAGGAAACCCTACAATGAGCAGTTCTTC.

This rearrangement joins TRBV30 to TRBJ1-2; D is possibly TRBD1 (6 bases). Germline CDR1 GTSNPN, CDR2 SVGIG (reference sequence). Trimming took off 1 base at V and 5 bases at J, with 8 bases between the two ends. CDR3 length: 12 residues. The DNA of the CDR3 is TGTGCCTGGAGTGACAGGGTATATGGCTACACCTTC. This translates into CAWSDRVYGYTF.

The CDR3 region has the DNA TGTGCCAGCAGTTTTAGATCCCCTTTCCACGAGCAGTACTTC. It is translated as CASSFRSPFHEQYF. This sequence joins TRBV28 and TRBJ2-7; D unclear. This CDR3 region has 14 residues. Germline V gene data show CDR1 as MDHEN and CDR2 as SYDVKM. Between the trimmed V and J ends, which lost 3 bases and 5 bases, there was a span of 14 bases. Supplemented by reference TRBV28 and TRBJ2-7, the full variable domain reads DVKVTQSSRYLVKRTGEKVFLECVQDMDHENMFWYRQDPGLGLRLIYFSYDVKMKEKGDIPEGYSVSREKKERFSLILESASTNQTSMYLCASSFRSPFHEQYFGPGTRLTVT.

The gene calls are TRBV7-2 and TRBJ2-6, with D tentatively TRBD1 or TRBD2 (5 bases each). Trimming left V 9 bases short and J 3 bases short, with 15 bases between. This CDR3 comprises 15 residues. Germline assignment: CDR1 SGHTA and CDR2 FQGNSA. As DNA, the CDR3 is TGTGCCAGAGGCAGGGAGTGGAGTGGGGCCAACGTCCTGACTTTC. It translates to CARGREWSGANVLTF. The whole variable domain, remainder taken from reference TRBV7-2 and TRBJ2-6, is GAGVSQSPSNKVTEKGKDVELRCDPISGHTALYWYRQSLGQGLEFLIYFQGNSAPDKSGLPSDRFSAERTGGSVSTLTIQRTQQEDSAVYLCARGREWSGANVLTFGAGSRLTVL.

This chain connects TRBV29-1 to TRBJ1-4, with D perhaps TRBD1 (5 bases). V lost 7 bases and J lost 8, with 20 bases in between. Germline V lookup: CDR1 SQVTM, CDR2 ANQGSEA. The CDR3 runs 14 residues. CDR3 nucleotides: TGCAGCGCAGCTTTAGGGCAGGGAGGCGAAAAACTGTTTTTT. It translates to CSAALGQGGEKLFF.

The chain uses TRBV5-1 and TRBJ2-1; 10 bases align to TRBD2. CDR1 SGHRS and CDR2 YFSETQ come from the germline V gene. CDR3 length: 15 amino acids. After removal of 0 bases from V and 5 bases from J, the junction contained 2 bases not matched to a gene. CDR3 loop: CASSLVAGGNNEQFF. DNA of the CDR3: TGCGCCAGCAGCTTGGTAGCGGGGGGAAACAATGAGCAGTTCTTC.

This clone has more than one count but fewer than ten. One end of the junction fails to match germline, which may point to a read error. The chain recombines TRBV7-7 with TRBJ2-2; 10 nucleotides match TRBD1. The CDR3 extends over 15 amino acids. CDR1 SSHAT and CDR2 FNYEAQ come from the germline V gene (reference sequence). DNA for the CDR3: TGTGCTAGCACCCGGGGGACAGGGGCCACCGGGGAGCTGTTTTTT. This translates into CASTRGTGATGELFF.

The chain joins TRBV2 to TRBJ1-5; D may be TRBD1 (6 bases). Germline CDR1 reads SNHLY; CDR2 reads FYNNEI. The CDR3 consists of 16 residues. Trimming pared 6 bases from V and 2 bases from J, leaving 17 bases between. In DNA form, the CDR3 reads TGTGCCAGCAGCGCACAGGGCCTTGGGGGCAATCAGCCCCAGCATTTT. Residues: CASSAQGLGGNQPQHF.

V is TRBV6-6 and J is TRBJ2-7; D might be TRBD1 (5 bases). Germline V gives CDR1 MNHNY, CDR2 SVGAGI (reference sequence). The V and J ends lost 2 bases and 7 bases respectively, with 9 bases between them. CDR3 length equals 12 residues. This chain's CDR3 is CASSYTRQEQYF. Here the CDR3 DNA reads TGTGCCAGCAGTTACACGCGACAGGAGCAGTACTTC.

This chain links TRBV30 with TRBJ2-7; the match to TRBD1 covers 12 bases. The V gene end was trimmed by 2 bases and the J gene end by 6 bases; junction bases not matched to a gene: 5. This CDR3 has 14 residues. The germline V gene encodes CDR1 GTSNPN and CDR2 SVGIG (reference sequence). CDR3 region: CAWSKGTGGSEQYF. In DNA, the CDR3 is TGTGCCTGGAGTAAGGGGACAGGGGGCTCCGAGCAGTACTTC.

V gene TRBV6-4 combines with J gene TRBJ2-2; 7 bases are a match to TRBD1. The CDR3 has 16 residues. From germline, CDR1 is MRHNA and CDR2 SNTAGT. The ends lost 6 bases at V and 0 bases at J; junction bases unmatched: 7. The CDR3 nucleotides read TGTGCCAGCAGCAAAATTCAGGGGGCGAACACCGGGGAGCTGTTTTTT. Its translation is CASSKIQGANTGELFF.

This chain links TRBV7-2 with TRBJ2-3, with D unresolved. Germline CDR1 and CDR2: SGHTA and FQGNSA. V was pared by 9 bases and J by 1 base, with 11 bases between. The CDR3 is 13 amino acids. CDR3 coding DNA: TGTGCCAGTAAGCAGATGCGCACAGATACGCAGTATTTT. The encoded protein is CASKQMRTDTQYF.

The chain carries TRBV6-6 and TRBJ2-2; a possible D gene is TRBD1 (6 bases). The CDR3 runs 16 residues. Germline CDR1 is MNHNY and CDR2 is SVGAGI (reference sequence). Trimming removed 0 bases from V and 1 base from J, with 9 bases in between. For the CDR3, the DNA is TGTGCCAGCAGTTACTCGAACAGGGAGAACACCGGGGAGCTGTTTTTT. Its translation is CASSYSNRENTGELFF.

The chain has TRBV7-9 and TRBJ2-7; perhaps D is TRBD1 or TRBD2 (5 bases each). Germline loops: CDR1 SEHNR, CDR2 FQNEAQ (reference sequence). Trimming shortened V by 5 bases and J by 2 bases, and 13 bases separated the two germline ends. The CDR3 covers 14 residues. The CDR3 sequence is CASSAGAVTYEQYF. CDR3 bases: TGTGCCAGCAGCGCCGGGGCAGTAACCTACGAGCAGTACTTC.

The rearrangement links TRBV9 to TRBJ2-3; no clear D gene. The V end was cut by 1 base, the J end by 8 bases, with 11 bases between. Germline CDR1 reads SGDLS; CDR2 reads YYNGEE. This CDR3 is built from 13 residues. The CDR3 region is CASSVILGATQYF. The CDR3 DNA reads TGTGCCAGCAGCGTAATTCTTGGAGCTACGCAGTATTTT.

The chain combines TRBV28 with TRBJ1-4; 7 nucleotides match TRBD1. CDR1 is MDHEN, CDR2 SYDVKM, per germline. The CDR3 totals 15 residues. V lost 4 bases to trimming and J lost 4 bases; unmatched junction nucleotides: 6. In DNA, the CDR3 is TGTGCCAGCAGTTCTATCGACAGGGTTAATGAAAAACTGTTTTTT. Protein: CASSSIDRVNEKLFF.

This clone was counted once. The chain links TRBV27 to TRBJ2-1, with a possible D match to TRBD2 (6 bases). Trimming shortened V by 6 bases and J by 5 bases, and 14 bases separated the two germline ends. CDR1 and CDR2 from the germline V gene are MNHEY and SMNVEV (reference sequence). This CDR3 has 14 residues. The CDR3 here is CASSLRDSNNEQFF. The CDR3 DNA is TGTGCCAGCAGCCTCCGGGACTCAAACAATGAGCAGTTCTTC.

The V gene is TRBV7-8, the J gene TRBJ2-7; 10 bases are a match to TRBD1. This CDR3 contains 15 residues. Looked up from germline, CDR1 is SGHVS and CDR2 is FQNEAQ. V lost 1 base, J lost 3 bases, and 3 bases stayed unmatched. The CDR3 spells CASSLGTGGNYEQYF. CDR3 DNA sequence: TGTGCCAGCAGCTTAGGGACAGGGGGAAACTACGAGCAGTACTTC.

The V gene is TRBV6-1, the J gene TRBJ2-3, with a tentative D call TRBD2 (6 bases). The CDR3 is made up of 13 amino acids. CDR1 MNHNS and CDR2 SASEGT come from the germline V gene. V was cut by 9 bases and J by 2 bases, with 12 bases left in between. As DNA, the CDR3 is TGTGCCAGTACCGGGACTGACACAGATACGCAGTATTTT. Translation: CASTGTDTDTQYF.

The chain joins TRBV15 to TRBJ2-2, with D possibly matching TRBD2 (5 bases). The V end was cut by 0 bases, the J end by 6 bases, with 11 bases between. From germline, CDR1 is LNHNV and CDR2 YYDKDF (reference sequence). CDR3 length: 15 amino acids. Written as DNA, the CDR3 is TGTGCCACCAGCAGAGATACCGGGATTCCCGGGGAGCTGTTTTTT. This gives the protein CATSRDTGIPGELFF.

The chain couples TRBV5-6 to TRBJ2-4; D tentatively fits TRBD1 or TRBD2 (5 bases each). CDR1 SGHDT and CDR2 YYEEEE come from the germline V gene. This CDR3 comprises 17 residues. Trimming left V 3 bases short and J 0 bases short, with 16 bases between. The CDR3, as DNA: TGTGCCAGCAGCTCTATTGGGACGGGATTAGCCAAAAACATTCAGTACTTC. Protein product: CASSSIGTGLAKNIQYF.

The J gene is TRBJ2-7, the V gene TRBV21-1; the table names TRBD2, a call not compared with the DNA. TRBV21-1 counts as a pseudogene. The CDR3 totals 18 residues. The CDR3 DNA reads as TGTGCCAGCAGCAAGCCCTTGACTAGCGGACGGAGCTCCTACGAGCAGTACTTC. Translating gives CASSKPLTSGRSSYEQYF.

This clone is labeled as medium-sized. The chain is built from TRBV7-8 and TRBJ1-5, with a tentative D call TRBD1 (6 bases). In germline, CDR1 is SGHVS, CDR2 FQNEAQ. Trimming pared 5 bases from V and 4 bases from J, leaving 18 bases between. CDR3 length: 16 residues. The CDR3 DNA sequence: TGTGCCAGCAGCCCCCCGAGGCAGGGGACGAATCAGCCCCAGCATTTT. Amino acid sequence: CASSPPRQGTNQPQHF.

V and J are TRBV15 and TRBJ2-2, with TRBD1 matching 8 bases. J was trimmed by 5 bases and V by 0 bases; bases with no gene match: 5. CDR1 LNHNV and CDR2 YYDKDF come from the germline V gene (reference sequence). The CDR3 is 16 residues long. CDR3 coding DNA: TGTGCCACCAGCAGAGATCAGGGGGCGAGAACCGGGGAGCTGTTTTTT. The encoded protein is CATSRDQGARTGELFF.

This clone was seen a single time. The chain links TRBV6-5 to TRBJ1-3; the D gene is possibly TRBD1 (5 bases). From germline, CDR1 is MNHEY and CDR2 SVGAGI. This CDR3 is 16 amino acids long. V gave up 2 bases and J gave up 0 bases, with 11 bases separating them. The CDR3 DNA is TGTGCCAGCAGTTACGGGGGGACCAACTCTGGAAACACCATATATTTT. Protein: CASSYGGTNSGNTIYF.

The chain couples TRBV25-1 to TRBJ1-4; 12 bases line up with TRBD1. Germline CDR1 reads MGHDK; CDR2 reads SYGVNS. V was clipped by 4 bases and J by 13 bases; unmatched bases: 10. CDR3 length: 15 amino acids. Here the CDR3 DNA reads TGTGCCAGCAGTGGAGCCGGGACAGGGGGCGCACCACTGTTTTTT. This gives the protein CASSGAGTGGAPLFF.

This chain connects TRBV5-4 to TRBJ1-2; weak D call: TRBD1 (6 bases). This CDR3 is built from 17 residues. Trimming pared 4 bases from V and 1 base from J, leaving 20 bases between. Germline CDR1 is SGHNT and CDR2 is YYREEE (reference sequence). In nucleotides, the CDR3 is TGTGCCAGCAGCCAGAGGACTGGGGGCCCCATTAACTATGGCTACACCTTC. This gives the protein CASSQRTGGPINYGYTF.

The genes are TRBV20-1 and TRBJ1-5; D uncertain. CDR3 length: 11 amino acids. Germline CDR1 DFQATT, CDR2 SNEGSKA (reference sequence). Trimming left V 6 bases short and J 5 bases short, with 8 bases between. The CDR3 DNA follows: TGCAGTGCGTCGACGGATCAGCCCCAGCATTTT. Translation gives CSASTDQPQHF.

This clone was observed a single time. Here the CDR3 DNA reads TGCAGTGCTAGGTTCCCGGATACGCAGTATTTT. Protein sequence: CSARFPDTQYF. The rearrangement joins TRBV20-1 to TRBJ2-3; D is uncertain. CDR1 is DFQATT, CDR2 SNEGSKA, per germline (reference sequence). The CDR3 is 11 residues long. Trimming left V 3 bases short and J 6 bases short, with 7 bases between.